This TCR beta chain appears in the sequencing data of a study of T cells in women clearing cervical HPV infection. Study-level background: No precancer developed; the control's incident HPV16 infection cleared within 12 months. Whole-study results and caveats: CIN3+ cases had significantly higher TCR richness than controls; evenness did not differ.

Profiled with immunoSEQ multiplex PCR; TCRdb holds only in-frame clones, not every one. The sample includes around 15,000 clones. CDR1 and CDR2 from the germline V gene are SGHAT and FQDESV (reference sequence). This CDR3 is 15 amino acids long. The V gene end was trimmed by 2 bases and the J gene end by 8 bases; junction bases not matched to a gene: 9. Dot-blot hybridization genotyped cervical HPV amplified with MY09/MY11 PCR. Notes on this clone: Its antigen is not identified. The read terminates 3 residues before the CDR3 end, so the remaining end is supplied by the germline J gene.

The sequencing input was blood buffy coat. This sequence originates from a woman between 18 and 70 years old with a cervical HPV16 infection that either progressed to CIN3+ or cleared (not recorded which). The chain joins TRBV11-1 to TRBJ2-1, with 7 bases lining up with TRBD1. The CDR3 DNA, read in part, is TGTGCCAGCAGCTTATCGAACAGGGGCCGTGATGAG. It codes for CASSLSNRGRDE. In full, the CDR3 is CASSLSNRGRDEQFF.